This T cell receptor beta chain comes out of a study of T cell responses to AZD1222 COVID-19 vaccine. Study-wide points: Vaccine-associated CD4 TCRs ranged over spike, dominating at 160-218 and 743-854. Repertoires were sampled only after the peak T cell response. It should be noted that donors were predominantly white British and more often female, and clonal diversity was possibly underestimated. Unmutated variant regions are reportedly the target of nearly half of TCRs that are spike-specific.

V was pared by 5 bases and J by 7 bases, with 15 bases between. CDR1 is LGHDT, CDR2 YNNKEL, per germline (reference sequence). The CDR3 consists of 13 residues. Profiled with immunoSEQ multiplex PCR; TCRdb holds only in-frame clones, not every one. The repertoire holds 130,000 to 150,000 clones, with around 90% as singletons. On this clone: Its antigen remains unidentified.

The receptor's source is an adult in good health. The starting material was peripheral blood, obtained on day 0 of AZD1222 vaccination. The rearrangement joins TRBV3-1 (or the pseudogene TRBV3-2) to TRBJ2-7, with D perhaps TRBD2 (6 bases). The CDR3 region has the DNA TGTGCCAGCAGCGGACTACCGGAGGGGGAGCAGTACTTC. This gives the protein CASSGLPEGEQYF.